The clone carrying this TCR beta chain was recorded many times. TCRdb re-derived calls from the 5' RACE reads in MiXCR, one entry per CDR3 protein. This table has roughly 190,000 distinct CDR3 sequences, about 13% appearing once. The data derive from a study of CD8 T cells in ankylosing spondylitis. The sequenced sample was blood, either unsorted or a sorted T cell fraction (not recorded which). This receptor was taken from a male donor with ankylosing spondylitis or in good health (not recorded which).

The CDR3 region is CASSHSPDTQYF. The CDR3, as DNA: TGTGCCAGCAGCCATTCGCCAGATACGCAGTATTTT. V and J are TRBV12-3 or TRBV12-4 and TRBJ2-3; no definite D call. Trimming cost V 6 bases and J 4 bases, with 8 bases left between them. This CDR3 contains 12 residues.